Each of the 8 T cell receptor beta chains below was sequenced from the same sample in a study of CD8+ T cells in alopecia areata. Following RNA extraction, reverse transcription yielded cDNA that acted as the sequencing template. Measured with immunoSEQ multiplex PCR; TCRdb has only the in-frame clones, and not every one. The sample holds roughly 180,000 clones, approximately 56% seen once. Treatment given: oral pan-JAK inhibitor, 5-10 mg twice daily. The sample here was CD4+ T cells sorted from blood, taken at week 4, from a patient treated with tofacitinib. These receptors all come from a human donor with alopecia areata.

Only a few counts were recorded for this clone. The J gene is TRBJ2-4, the V gene TRBV5-6, with 9 bases fitting TRBD1. The CDR3 is made up of 15 amino acids. V lost 3 bases to trimming and J lost 4 bases; unmatched junction nucleotides: 5. Per the germline V gene, CDR1 is SGHDT and CDR2 is YYEEEE. CDR3 in DNA: TGTGCCAGCAGCTGGGGGACAGGGCTTAAAAACATTCAGTACTTC. Protein product: CASSWGTGLKNIQYF.

The CDR3 coding sequence is TGTGCCAGCAGCCGCCGACCGGACTCACCCCTCCACTTT. This translates into CASSRRPDSPLHF. The chain is built from TRBV7-2 and TRBJ1-6; D is uncertain. The CDR3 totals 13 residues. The V end was cut by 5 bases, the J end by 10 bases, with 12 bases between. Germline V gene data show CDR1 as SGHTA and CDR2 as FQGNSA.

This clone was counted between two and nine times. The CDR3 nucleotides are TGTGCCAGGCCCCAAGAGACCCAGTACTTC. This codes for CARPQETQYF. This rearrangement joins TRBV11-2 to TRBJ2-5; D is undetermined. The CDR3 is made up of 10 amino acids. Trimming stripped 9 bases from V and 1 base from J, with 3 bases between. Germline assignment: CDR1 SGHAT and CDR2 FQNNGV.

The chain couples TRBV29-1 to TRBJ1-2; no clear D. The V end lost 2 bases, the J end lost 6 bases, and 7 bases lay between the germline ends. The CDR3 consists of 11 residues. Looked up from germline, CDR1 is SQVTM and CDR2 is ANQGSEA. This chain's CDR3 is CSVEPGDGYTF. DNA of the CDR3: TGCAGCGTTGAACCCGGGGATGGCTACACCTTC.

The chain combines TRBV29-1 with TRBJ2-7; weak D call: TRBD1 (6 bases). CDR1 and CDR2 from the germline V gene are SQVTM and ANQGSEA. V gave up 2 bases and J gave up 6 bases, with 14 bases separating them. The CDR3 has 13 residues. In nucleotides, the CDR3 is TGCAGCGTTGAATCGGTCCAGGGGCTCGAGCAGTACTTC. This gives the protein CSVESVQGLEQYF.

The sample holds a few counts of this clone. The CDR3 region is CASSQTPATSGNTIYF. The DNA of the CDR3 is TGCGCCAGCAGCCAAACCCCAGCTACCTCTGGAAACACCATATATTTT. V and J are TRBV5-1 and TRBJ1-3; no reliable D call. V shed 4 bases and J shed 0 bases, with 14 bases lying between them. The germline V gene has CDR1 SGHRS and CDR2 YFSETQ. The CDR3 has 16 amino acids.

V gene TRBV30 combines with J gene TRBJ1-2, with D uncertain. Deletions cut 3 bases from V and 1 base from J, with 9 bases between. Germline loops: CDR1 GTSNPN, CDR2 SVGIG (reference sequence). The CDR3 is made up of 13 amino acids. The CDR3 spells CAWRWSVNYGYTF. The CDR3 nucleotides are TGTGCCTGGAGGTGGAGTGTTAACTATGGCTACACCTTC.

The DNA for the CDR3 is TGCAGCGTTGAACGAGCGGGGGAATCAGCAGATACGCAGTATTTT. Translated: CSVERAGESADTQYF. The gene calls are TRBV29-1 and TRBJ2-3, with TRBD2 matching over 8 bases. Germline loops: CDR1 SQVTM, CDR2 ANQGSEA. Unmatched junction bases numbered 8, after V lost 2 bases and J lost 4 bases. The CDR3 runs 15 residues.